This TCR beta chain came from a study of T cells in Graves' hyperthyroidism and ophthalmopathy. As for the study in general: Peripheral blood was collected at initial diagnosis, before any treatment.

This clonotype was observed many times. Trimming shortened V by 5 bases and J by 8 bases, and 24 bases separated the two germline ends. Germline V gene sequence: CDR1 MNHEY, CDR2 SMNVEV (reference sequence). This CDR3 region has 16 residues. Amplification of TCR beta CDR3 regions was performed using RNA transcripts as template. TCR CDR3 regions were first amplified by RT-PCR with HTBI primers. TCRdb re-analysed the multiplex PCR reads in MiXCR, keeping a single row per CDR3 protein. Of more than 650,000 distinct CDR3 sequences in the sample, 13% to 15% are singletons; the top ten hold about a tenth. The TCR sequence derives from a young woman with Graves' hyperthyroidism. Sequenced material: blood. V gene TRBV27 combines with J gene TRBJ1-2; D call uncertain. CDR3 protein: CASSPSLRLKLGGYTF. CDR3 DNA: TGTGCCAGCAGTCCCTCCCTTCGACTGAAATTGGGCGGCTACACCTTC.